This T cell receptor (beta chain) was recovered during a study of response to subunit inactivated influenza vaccine. CDR1 MDHEN and CDR2 SYDVKM come from the germline V gene. The CDR3 has 16 residues. V was pared by 7 bases and J by 4 bases, with 13 bases of the junction left unmatched. TCRdb re-analysed the RT-PCR reads in MiXCR, keeping a single row per CDR3 protein. The table lists fewer than 600,000 distinct CDR3 sequences, about 7.2% of them singletons, with about an eighth in the top ten. The sample consisted of PBMCs from blood, taken about 23 months after vaccination. This clonotype was obtained from a man between 50 and 69 years old who received an inactivated influenza vaccine. The V call is TRBV28, the J call TRBJ2-5, with 9 positions matching TRBD1. The CDR3 DNA follows: TGTGCCAGCAACCCCCCGGGACAGGGAGGAGGAGAGACCCAGTACTTC. This sequence encodes CASNPPGQGGGETQYF.